A selection of T cell receptor beta chains follows, all from one sample in a study of regulatory T cells. Sequencing was performed with immunoSEQ multiplex PCR; in TCRdb, only in-frame clones are kept and a portion is missing. This table holds around 29,000 clones, 93% found once. Sequenced sample: conventional CD4+ T cells sorted from blood. The receptors stem from a child aged 2-15 years with CD3G deficiency. Both conserved end residues are part of each CDR3. D genes are given only for firm matches. For some rows the clone size is stated as once, few or many, or as a class when expanded; others skip it.

CDR3aa: CASSEDTSGSYNEQFF; CDR3nt: TGCGCCAGCAGTGAGGATACTAGCGGATCCTACAATGAGCAGTTCTTC; v_gene: TRBV10-1; j_gene: TRBJ2-1; d_gene: TRBD2; abundance: .
CDR3aa: CASSLGARLEGSSGANVLTF; CDR3nt: TGTGCCAGCAGCTTAGGGGCCCGACTAGAAGGAAGCTCTGGGGCCAACGTCCTGACTTTC; v_gene: TRBV7-8; j_gene: TRBJ2-6; d_gene: .; abundance: .
CDR3aa: CASTTAGGSYNEQFF; CDR3nt: TGTGCCAGCACCACAGCGGGGGGGTCCTACAATGAGCAGTTCTTC; v_gene: TRBV7-9; j_gene: TRBJ2-1; d_gene: TRBD2; abundance: .
CDR3aa: CASSLWDGTQPQHF; CDR3nt: TGTGCCAGCAGTTTATGGGACGGTACTCAGCCCCAGCATTTT; v_gene: TRBV28; j_gene: TRBJ1-5; d_gene: .; abundance: .
CDR3aa: CASSISTGNYGYTF; CDR3nt: TGTGCCAGTAGTATCTCGACGGGGAACTATGGCTACACCTTC; v_gene: TRBV19; j_gene: TRBJ1-2; d_gene: .; abundance: .
CDR3aa: CATSRDKSSGANVLTF; CDR3nt: TGTGCCACCAGCAGAGATAAGAGCTCTGGGGCCAACGTCCTGACTTTC; v_gene: TRBV15; j_gene: TRBJ2-6; d_gene: .; abundance: .
CDR3aa: CASSRFGAYEQYF; CDR3nt: TGTGCCAGCAGCCGCTTTGGGGCGTACGAGCAGTACTTC; v_gene: TRBV11-1; j_gene: TRBJ2-7; d_gene: .; abundance: .
CDR3aa: CASRTGDGYTF; CDR3nt: TGTGCCAGCAGGACAGGGGATGGCTACACCTTC; v_gene: TRBV6-6; j_gene: TRBJ1-2; d_gene: TRBD1; abundance: .
CDR3aa: CASSRTGTKGYEQYF; CDR3nt: TGTGCCAGCAGCCGGACGGGAACTAAGGGTTACGAGCAGTACTTC; v_gene: TRBV28; j_gene: TRBJ2-7; d_gene: .; abundance: .
CDR3aa: CASSSQGDCYEQYF; CDR3nt: TGTGCCAGCAGTTCACAGGGGGACTGCTACGAGCAGTACTTC; v_gene: TRBV21-1; j_gene: TRBJ2-7; d_gene: .; abundance: .
CDR3aa: CASSFSGSVANEQFF; CDR3nt: TGTGCCAGCAGCTTTAGCGGGAGTGTCGCCAATGAGCAGTTCTTC; v_gene: TRBV11-2; j_gene: TRBJ2-1; d_gene: TRBD2; abundance: .
CDR3aa: CASSSGYGGEQYF; CDR3nt: TGTGCCAGCAGCTCGGGGTACGGCGGCGAGCAGTACTTC; v_gene: TRBV7-8; j_gene: TRBJ2-7; d_gene: .; abundance: .
CDR3aa: CASSTPTSGRKNIQYF; CDR3nt: TGTGCCAGCAGTACCCCGACTAGCGGACGTAAAAACATTCAGTACTTC; v_gene: TRBV28; j_gene: TRBJ2-4; d_gene: TRBD2; abundance: once
CDR3aa: CASSSGGAGAFF; CDR3nt: TGTGCCAGCTCGTCGGGCGGGGCAGGGGCTTTCTTT; v_gene: TRBV18; j_gene: TRBJ1-1; d_gene: .; abundance: .
CDR3aa: CASSQRGSYEQYF; CDR3nt: TGTGCCAGTAGTCAGCGGGGGTCCTACGAGCAGTACTTC; v_gene: TRBV19; j_gene: TRBJ2-7; d_gene: TRBD2; abundance: .
CDR3aa: CASSEAPLSGANVLTF; CDR3nt: TGTGCCAGCAGTGAAGCCCCACTCTCTGGGGCCAACGTCCTGACTTTC; v_gene: TRBV6-1; j_gene: TRBJ2-6; d_gene: .; abundance: .
CDR3aa: CASSPGPITEAFF; CDR3nt: TGTGCCAGCAGCCCCGGACCGATCACTGAAGCTTTCTTT; v_gene: TRBV7-9; j_gene: TRBJ1-1; d_gene: .; abundance: few
CDR3aa: CASSDPGDGLRTEAFF; CDR3nt: TGTGCCAGCAGTGATCCCGGGGACGGTCTTCGGACTGAAGCTTTCTTT; v_gene: TRBV28; j_gene: TRBJ1-1; d_gene: .; abundance: .
CDR3aa: CASSQRTGHREQYF; CDR3nt: TGTGCCAGCAGTCAACGGACGGGACATAGGGAGCAGTACTTC; v_gene: TRBV6-1; j_gene: TRBJ2-7; d_gene: .; abundance: .
CDR3aa: CAWRTSGTDTQYF; CDR3nt: TGTGCCTGGAGAACTAGCGGGACAGATACGCAGTATTTT; v_gene: TRBV30; j_gene: TRBJ2-3; d_gene: TRBD2; abundance: .
CDR3aa: CASSLGGSLNEQYF; CDR3nt: TGCGCCAGCAGCTTGGGCGGGAGTCTGAACGAGCAGTACTTC; v_gene: TRBV5-1; j_gene: TRBJ2-7; d_gene: TRBD2; abundance: .
CDR3aa: CASSEARTAGNYGYTF; CDR3nt: TGTGCCAGCAGTGAAGCGCGGACAGCTGGTAACTATGGCTACACCTTC; v_gene: TRBV6-1; j_gene: TRBJ1-2; d_gene: .; abundance: .
CDR3aa: CASSQEGGTGELFF; CDR3nt: TGCGCCAGCAGCCAAGAGGGGGGGACCGGGGAGCTGTTTTTT; v_gene: TRBV4-1; j_gene: TRBJ2-2; d_gene: TRBD2; abundance: .
CDR3aa: CASRPRRAYNEQFF; CDR3nt: TGTGCCAGCAGGCCTCGCCGGGCCTACAATGAGCAGTTCTTC; v_gene: TRBV28; j_gene: TRBJ2-1; d_gene: .; abundance: .
CDR3aa: CASSRRFYEQYF; CDR3nt: TGTGCCAGCAGTCGGAGGTTCTACGAGCAGTACTTC; v_gene: TRBV6-1; j_gene: TRBJ2-7; d_gene: .; abundance: .
CDR3aa: CASSLGTSRYNEQFF; CDR3nt: TGCGCCAGCAGCCTAGGGACGAGCCGATACAATGAGCAGTTCTTC; v_gene: TRBV4-1; j_gene: TRBJ2-1; d_gene: .; abundance: .
CDR3aa: CASSLDPRYGYTF; CDR3nt: TGCGCCAGCAGCTTGGACCCCCGCTATGGCTACACCTTC; v_gene: TRBV5-1; j_gene: TRBJ1-2; d_gene: .; abundance: once